Described below is a single T cell receptor beta chain sequence and its context. Profiling relied on immunoSEQ multiplex PCR, and the TCRdb table lists in-frame clones only, not all of them. The sample shows 35,000 to 50,000 clones, 86% of them seen only once. The V gene lost 4 bases and the J gene lost 7 bases, with 10 bases spanning the gap. CDR3 length: 12 residues. CDR1 and CDR2 (germline): LGHNA, YNFKEQ. Described treatment: randomized to nivolumab then ipilimumab (arm A) or the reverse (arm B). No patient had prior DNA-damaging chemotherapy. From thawed PBMCs, live CD3+CD8+ cells negative for CD19 and CD56 were sorted. The data are from a study of sequential checkpoint blockade in melanoma. Study background: Arm A got nivolumab then ipilimumab; arm B the reverse, 1:1. Both treatment sequences were followed by maintenance nivolumab.

The rearrangement joins TRBV4-2 to TRBJ2-5; tentatively, D is TRBD2 (5 bases). The source material was CD8+ T cells sorted from blood (inferred from file names), sampled from a patient given nivolumab and ipilimumab in sequence. The sequence derives from a human donor with melanoma. The CDR3 nucleotides are TGTGCCAGCAGCCCCTCTGGAGGGACCCAGTACTTC. It codes for CASSPSGGTQYF.